This TCR beta chain stems from a study of T cell therapy after organ transplantation. About the research overall: Up to 6 doses were given at 2-week intervals. Study-wide results and limits: Reconstitution after therapy seemingly combined transferred and product-undetected endogenous clonotypes. Few nonresponder expansions may reflect low coverage from poor CD8+ yield.

Generated by immunoSEQ multiplex PCR, the TCRdb table keeps only in-frame clones and is missing some. Among about 48,000 clones listed, about 94% were seen once. A note on this clone: Its matching antigen is unknown.

CDR3 length equals 13 residues. The V end was cut by 4 bases, the J end by 4 bases, with 11 bases between. Germline V lookup: CDR1 SGHTS, CDR2 YDEGEE. The origin of this receptor is a human patient who had received a solid organ transplant and had CMV disease. The input for sequencing was CD8+ T cells from blood, taken before autologous CMV-specific T cell therapy. The rearrangement links TRBV5-8 to TRBJ1-1; D is possibly TRBD1 (5 bases). CDR3 residues: CASSLDGGTEAFF. The CDR3 DNA reads TGTGCCAGCAGCCTTGATGGGGGCACTGAAGCTTTCTTT. Supplemented by reference TRBV5-8 and TRBJ1-1, the full variable domain reads EAGVTQSPTHLIKTRGQQATLRCSPISGHTSVYWYQQALGLGLQFLLWYDEGEERNRGNFPPRFSGRQFPNYSSELNVNALELEDSALYLCASSLDGGTEAFFGQGTRLTVV.